These T cell receptor beta chains were read from a single sample in a study of blood T cell repertoires in COVID-19. Clones were sequenced by immunoSEQ multiplex PCR, and TCRdb holds only the in-frame ones, with some missing. The table records about 150,000 clones, roughly 80% of them present only once. Sequencing used peripheral blood. Receptor source: a man between 65 and 79 years old with acute or convalescent COVID-19. Each CDR3 is given without its conserved first and last residue. A D gene is named only where the DNA matches it firmly.

v_gene: TRBV20-1; d_gene: TRBD1; j_gene: TRBJ2-6; CDR3aa: SASPTGPLGSFSGANVLT
v_gene: TRBV5-6; d_gene: .; j_gene: TRBJ2-2; CDR3aa: ASSLDPDTGELF
v_gene: TRBV11-2; d_gene: .; j_gene: TRBJ1-1; CDR3aa: ASSLDPGGRAF
v_gene: TRBV2; d_gene: .; j_gene: TRBJ2-5; CDR3aa: ARGRPQETQY
v_gene: TRBV14; d_gene: TRBD2; j_gene: TRBJ2-7; CDR3aa: ASSQQGLAYEQY
v_gene: TRBV3-1/TRBV3-2; d_gene: TRBD2; j_gene: TRBJ2-7; CDR3aa: ASSQGPGGAYEQY
v_gene: TRBV6-5; d_gene: .; j_gene: TRBJ2-7; CDR3aa: ASNPRGSSYEQY
v_gene: TRBV3-1/TRBV3-2; d_gene: TRBD2; j_gene: TRBJ2-2; CDR3aa: ASSQSTSANTGELF
v_gene: TRBV28; d_gene: .; j_gene: TRBJ1-2; CDR3aa: ASNDWGDGYT
v_gene: TRBV9; d_gene: .; j_gene: TRBJ1-6; CDR3aa: ASSVEARNSPLH
v_gene: TRBV4-1; d_gene: .; j_gene: TRBJ2-7; CDR3aa: ASSQVEPQGEQY
v_gene: TRBV19; d_gene: .; j_gene: TRBJ1-1; CDR3aa: ATLRGDTEAF
v_gene: TRBV18; d_gene: .; j_gene: TRBJ1-6; CDR3aa: ASSPRAASEGLALH
v_gene: TRBV5-6; d_gene: TRBD2; j_gene: TRBJ2-3; CDR3aa: ASSARLAGLTDTQY
v_gene: TRBV7-3; d_gene: .; j_gene: TRBJ1-1; CDR3aa: ASSSQKNTEAF
v_gene: TRBV3-1/TRBV3-2; d_gene: .; j_gene: TRBJ1-1; CDR3aa: ASSQDIRSNTEAF
v_gene: TRBV7-9; d_gene: .; j_gene: TRBJ2-5; CDR3aa: ASSSTEPGTQY
v_gene: TRBV7-2; d_gene: TRBD1; j_gene: TRBJ1-2; CDR3aa: ASSPGQGNYGYT
v_gene: TRBV3-1/TRBV3-2; d_gene: .; j_gene: TRBJ1-4; CDR3aa: ASSQGSVGEERF
v_gene: TRBV29-1; d_gene: .; j_gene: TRBJ1-4; CDR3aa: SVKQGGGEKLF
v_gene: TRBV6-2/TRBV6-3; d_gene: TRBD2; j_gene: TRBJ2-2; CDR3aa: ASSPPSGLAGGTGELF
v_gene: TRBV5-4; d_gene: .; j_gene: TRBJ2-1; CDR3aa: ASSLGAGLNEQF
v_gene: TRBV12-3/TRBV12-4; d_gene: .; j_gene: TRBJ1-2; CDR3aa: ASSSHPDRLPI
v_gene: TRBV6-5; d_gene: TRBD2; j_gene: TRBJ2-7; CDR3aa: ASRDYYEQY
v_gene: TRBV7-2; d_gene: TRBD1; j_gene: TRBJ1-3; CDR3aa: ASSQNTGVSGNTIY
v_gene: TRBV19; d_gene: TRBD2; j_gene: TRBJ2-1; CDR3aa: ASSIVLAGDGEQF
v_gene: TRBV28; d_gene: TRBD1; j_gene: TRBJ1-2; CDR3aa: ASSPRGHGYGYT
v_gene: TRBV18; d_gene: TRBD1; j_gene: TRBJ1-1; CDR3aa: ASSPLDRGGEAF
v_gene: TRBV28; d_gene: .; j_gene: TRBJ1-3; CDR3aa: ASSLSGRANHRNTIY
v_gene: TRBV5-1; d_gene: .; j_gene: TRBJ2-3; CDR3aa: ASSLESVVVGGTDTQY
v_gene: TRBV9; d_gene: .; j_gene: TRBJ2-2; CDR3aa: ASSATGTSNTGELF
v_gene: TRBV15; d_gene: TRBD2; j_gene: TRBJ2-5; CDR3aa: ATSVSKGTSGQETQY
v_gene: TRBV5-8; d_gene: TRBD1; j_gene: TRBJ1-2; CDR3aa: ASSLGKGAVYGYT
v_gene: TRBV5-4; d_gene: .; j_gene: TRBJ1-6; CDR3aa: ASSREHENSPLH
v_gene: TRBV4-1; d_gene: TRBD2; j_gene: TRBJ2-1; CDR3aa: ASSQDRIAGDEQF
v_gene: TRBV9; d_gene: .; j_gene: TRBJ1-1; CDR3aa: ASSVAPTVPETEAF
v_gene: TRBV6-1; d_gene: TRBD2; j_gene: TRBJ2-1; CDR3aa: ASSASPSGRRGEQF
v_gene: TRBV11-2; d_gene: .; j_gene: TRBJ1-1; CDR3aa: ASSWRQAAGNTEAF
v_gene: TRBV7-9; d_gene: .; j_gene: TRBJ1-5; CDR3aa: ASSLQAGGTNQPQH
v_gene: TRBV5-1; d_gene: .; j_gene: TRBJ2-5; CDR3aa: ASSATIQETQY
v_gene: TRBV24-1; d_gene: TRBD2; j_gene: TRBJ2-1; CDR3aa: TALRGGQGNEQF
v_gene: TRBV7-2; d_gene: TRBD1; j_gene: TRBJ2-5; CDR3aa: ASSSRTGRGETQY
v_gene: TRBV11-2; d_gene: .; j_gene: TRBJ2-7; CDR3aa: ASSFSGSSYEQY
v_gene: TRBV7-9; d_gene: .; j_gene: TRBJ2-5; CDR3aa: ASSLGTSRSPETQY
v_gene: TRBV27; d_gene: .; j_gene: TRBJ1-3; CDR3aa: ARTSPQGSNAGNTIY
v_gene: TRBV9; d_gene: .; j_gene: TRBJ1-1; CDR3aa: ASSVSLGDTEAF